The 19 T cell receptor beta chains below come from one sample, sequenced in a study of chemoradiotherapy in HPV16-positive cancers. The protocol was immunoSEQ multiplex PCR, while the TCRdb copy is restricted to in-frame clones and leaves out a portion. Among approximately 20,000 clones listed, around 87% were seen once. The sample in question was blood, obtained from a patient who underwent chemoradiotherapy. These receptor sequences come from a human donor with HPV-associated anogenital cancer.

The rearrangement links TRBV4-3 to TRBJ2-7, with TRBD2 matching over 13 bases. The germline V gene has CDR1 LGHNA and CDR2 YSLEER. The V gene end was trimmed by 4 bases and the J gene end by 4 bases; junction bases not matched to a gene: 1. The CDR3 is made up of 14 amino acids. Here the CDR3 DNA reads TGCGCCAGCAGCCTGGGACTAGCGGGGTACGAGCAGTACTTC. Its translation: CASSLGLAGYEQYF.

The chain uses TRBV4-3 and TRBJ2-3; D remains ambiguous. The CDR3 has 10 residues. Per germline, CDR1 LGHNA and CDR2 YSLEER. Trimming stripped 5 bases from V and 13 bases from J, with 10 bases between. The CDR3 nucleotides read TGCGCCAGCAGCTGGGTTGGAGAGTATTTT. It yields the protein CASSWVGEYF.

The V and J genes are TRBV19 and TRBJ2-1; 7 nucleotides match TRBD2. With V trimmed by 7 bases and J by 5 bases, 14 bases remained unmatched. CDR1 and CDR2 (germline): LNHDA, SQIVND (reference sequence). This CDR3 is 16 amino acids long. This CDR3 is CASTPPGTTVDNEQFF. CDR3 nucleotides: TGTGCCAGTACCCCACCCGGGACTACCGTGGACAATGAGCAGTTCTTC.

On this clone itself: At one end the junction does not follow the germline gene, possibly because of a read error. This rearrangement joins TRBV7-8 to TRBJ2-1, with D perhaps matching TRBD2 (5 bases). CDR3 length: 15 amino acids. Germline assignment: CDR1 SGHVS and CDR2 FQNEAQ. In nucleotides, the CDR3 is TGTGCCAGCATCTTATCGGAGCGGAACTCCAATGAGCAGTTCTTC. This translates into CASILSERNSNEQFF.

This chain links TRBV5-5 with TRBJ1-4, with 7 nucleotides matching TRBD1. The CDR3 length is 14 residues. V was pared by 3 bases and J by 7 bases, with 6 bases of the junction left unmatched. Germline V lookup: CDR1 SGHKS, CDR2 YYEKEE (reference sequence). The CDR3 protein is CASSSRQGGEKLFF. The CDR3 nucleotides read TGTGCCAGCAGCTCCCGACAGGGAGGTGAAAAACTGTTTTTT.

The V call is TRBV25-1, the J call TRBJ1-4; 8 bases agree with TRBD1. Germline V gene lookup returns CDR1 MGHDK and CDR2 SYGVNS. The CDR3 extends over 14 amino acids. The junction had 6 bases not matched to a gene; V was cut back by 4 bases and J by 8 bases. CDR3 bases: TGTGCCAGCAGTGGTAGGACAGGGAGCGAAAAACTGTTTTTT. Translation: CASSGRTGSEKLFF.

This chain joins TRBV2 and TRBJ2-5, with TRBD1 matching over 12 bases. The CDR3 extends over 14 amino acids. Trimming cost V 8 bases and J 4 bases; bases outside gene matches: 5. From germline, CDR1 is SNHLY and CDR2 FYNNEI. The CDR3 DNA reads TGTGCCAGCGGGACAGGGGGCTTGGGAGAGACCCAGTACTTC. Translating gives CASGTGGLGETQYF.

The V call is TRBV2, the J call TRBJ2-2; 8 bases line up with TRBD2. Germline V gene lookup returns CDR1 SNHLY and CDR2 FYNNEI. This CDR3 is 15 amino acids long. With V trimmed by 7 bases and J by 6 bases, 10 bases remained unmatched. CDR3 nucleotides: TGTGCCAGCACCCTAGAGCGGGAGTGGCCCGGGGAGCTGTTTTTT. This translates into CASTLEREWPGELFF.

This chain joins TRBV5-1 and TRBJ2-7; D is tentatively TRBD1 or TRBD2 (6 bases each). V lost 0 bases to trimming and J lost 5 bases, with 12 bases between them. The CDR3 sequence is 14 residues long. The V gene's germline CDR1 is SGHRS and CDR2 YFSETQ. CDR3 nucleotides: TGCGCCAGCAGCTTGGAGGCAAGGGGGGACGAGCAGTACTTC. This sequence encodes CASSLEARGDEQYF.

The V and J genes are TRBV6-5 and TRBJ1-4; 9 nucleotides line up with TRBD1. Germline lookup yields CDR1 MNHEY and CDR2 SVGAGI. V was pared by 6 bases and J by 5 bases, with 4 bases of the junction left unmatched. The CDR3 has 14 residues. This CDR3 is CASSEQGANEKLFF. The CDR3 nucleotides read TGTGCCAGCAGCGAACAGGGGGCGAATGAAAAACTGTTTTTT.

This rearrangement joins TRBV6-1 to TRBJ2-5; 11 nucleotides agree with TRBD2. The CDR3 is made up of 17 amino acids. The germline V gene encodes CDR1 MNHNS and CDR2 SASEGT. Losses at the gene ends were 4 bases for V and 4 bases for J; bases not matched to a gene: 11. The CDR3 spells CASSATSGSLSVETQYF. The CDR3 DNA reads TGTGCCAGCAGTGCTACTAGCGGGAGTTTGTCTGTAGAGACCCAGTACTTC.

The V call is TRBV25-1, the J call TRBJ1-1; 11 positions match TRBD1. The CDR3 contains 15 residues. V lost 4 bases and J lost 11; bases outside the gene matches: 12. Germline CDR1 reads MGHDK; CDR2 reads SYGVNS. CDR3 nucleotides: TGTGCCAGCAGTGTAAGAGGACAGGGGGCGAGTTCTGCTTTCTTT. Translating gives CASSVRGQGASSAFF.

This rearrangement joins TRBV11-2 to TRBJ2-7, with D tentatively TRBD1 (6 bases). V was pared by 5 bases and J by 2 bases, with 10 bases between. This CDR3 has 13 amino acids. Germline V lookup: CDR1 SGHAT, CDR2 FQNNGV. CDR3 DNA: TGTGCCAGCAGCACGGACAGAGCCTACGAGCAGTACTTC. It codes for CASSTDRAYEQYF.

This clone was observed once. J is TRBJ2-3 and V is TRBV11-3; TRBD2 agrees at 7 bases. The J segment lost 3 bases and the V segment lost 4 bases, leaving 13 bases of the junction unmatched. The CDR3 has 17 residues. Germline loops: CDR1 SGHNT, CDR2 YENEEA. The CDR3 sequence is CASSSKGRVAGTDTQYF. The CDR3, as DNA: TGTGCCAGCAGCTCCAAGGGGAGGGTCGCGGGAACAGATACGCAGTATTTT.

This chain joins TRBV6-4 and TRBJ1-5, with D possibly TRBD1 on 6 matching bases. This CDR3 is built from 14 residues. The germline CDR1 and CDR2 sequences are MRHNA and SNTAGT. V was shortened by 3 bases and J by 6 bases, with 12 bases between the two germline ends. The CDR3 reads CASSEEGGIQPQHF. In DNA form, the CDR3 reads TGTGCCAGCAGTGAAGAAGGGGGGATTCAGCCCCAGCATTTT.

The J gene is TRBJ2-1, the V gene TRBV11-3; tentative D call: TRBD2 (5 bases). Germline values: CDR1 SGHNT, CDR2 YENEEA. Trimming shortened V by 2 bases and J by 8 bases, and 13 bases separated the two germline ends. The CDR3 loop spans 14 amino acids. The CDR3 DNA reads as TGTGCCAGCAGCTTATCTAGCCTGAGCGATGAGCAGTTCTTC. Translated: CASSLSSLSDEQFF.

This chain uses TRBV5-6 with TRBJ2-5; no definite D call. CDR3 size: 12 residues. V gave up 0 bases and J gave up 7 bases, with 7 bases separating them. Germline CDR1 and CDR2: SGHDT and YYEEEE. The CDR3 DNA is TGTGCCAGCAGCTTGGCTGGCGGGACCCAGTACTTC. Translated, it gives CASSLAGGTQYF.

This clone was seen a single time. The chain couples TRBV11-2 to TRBJ2-6; the match to TRBD1 covers 9 bases. Germline CDR1 is SGHAT and CDR2 is FQNNGV. The CDR3 loop spans 15 amino acids. V shed 5 bases and J 5 bases; nucleotides not matched to a gene: 4. DNA of the CDR3: TGTGCCAGCAGCCAACAGGGGGCCTGGGCCAACGTCCTGACTTTC. This encodes CASSQQGAWANVLTF.

This chain connects TRBV5-8 to TRBJ2-5; no clear D gene. Trimming took 0 bases from V and 6 from J, leaving 15 bases between them. The germline gives CDR1 SGHTS, CDR2 YDEGEE. CDR3 length equals 15 residues. The CDR3 region has the DNA TGTGCCAGCAGCTTGGAACCCCAGACGGTGAAGACCCAGTACTTC. It codes for CASSLEPQTVKTQYF. Looking up the rest from reference TRBV5-8 and TRBJ2-5 gives the full variable domain: EAGVTQSPTHLIKTRGQQATLRCSPISGHTSVYWYQQALGLGLQFLLWYDEGEERNRGNFPPRFSGRQFPNYSSELNVNALELEDSALYLCASSLEPQTVKTQYFGPGTRLLVL.